The subject of this entry is one T cell receptor beta chain. Its antigen is still unknown. No qualities accompany the bases; no much larger clone lies one base away. Receptor amplification or capture employed RT-PCR. The data were produced on an Illumina HiSeq 2500. The public reads were reanalyzed by TCRdb: fastp trimming at Q25, MiXCR alignment, in-frame beta chains only. Duplicate CDR3 protein sequences are folded into a single record with the most common DNA and genes. Counted in this sample were 700,000 to 800,000 distinct CDR3 sequences; less than 20% of them appeared once. Of the sample, 11% is held by the ten largest clones. These data come from a study of response to subunit inactivated influenza vaccine (dated by TCRdb to 2016 to 2019). The study in broad terms: To follow how T cells responded to a trivalent subunit inactivated influenza vaccine, the researchers relied on deep quantitative profiling of the T cell receptor repertoire. Results and caveats for the whole study, not just this receptor: According to the authors, only a limited number of new T cells may be recruited by each seasonal influenza vaccination.

The CDR3 spans 16 residues, from the cysteine through the phenylalanine. Left in the record is the CDR3 DNA by itself, 48 bases read in frame from the first base. CDR1 and CDR2 are read off the germline V gene as MNHEY and SVGAGI. For this chain, trimming is 0 bases at the V end and 6 bases at the J end, and the number of junction bases without a gene match is 6. The clonotype originates from a man aged 45-65 years who received an inactivated influenza vaccine. Donor details come from another sample of the same person, matched by shared clones. The chain links TRBV6-5 with TRBJ1-2; TRBD1 lines up with 11 middle nucleotides. The input for sequencing was PBMCs from blood, taken about 5 days after vaccination. The nucleotide sequence is given as TGTGCCAGCAGTTACTCTAGGACAGGGGGCGCGAATGGCTACACCTTC. This gives the protein CASSYSRTGGANGYTF.